The table lists the clone carrying this T cell receptor beta chain with many counts. Its antigen remains unknown. These data come from a study of CD8+CD57+ T cells in acquired aplastic anemia. Study outcomes and limitations: Overlap between patients and controls comprised twenty-nine CD8+ CDR3 sequences.

Whoever was chosen for sequencing had shown CD8+CD57+ cell expansion by flow cytometry. Each patient carried a diagnosis of severe acquired aplastic anemia. Investigators profiled TCR beta VDJ and CDR3 from genomic DNA template. TCRdb ran MiXCR on the reads and lists one entry per CDR3 protein. The sample holds around 120,000 distinct CDR3 sequences, approximately 36% seen once. The source is a human donor with aplastic anemia. Material: sorted CD4+, CD8+, or CD8+CD57+ T cells (not recorded which) from PBMCs.

The CDR3 nucleotides are TGTGCCAGTGCACAGGGGGCTTTTCGGGAGCAGTTCTTC. This encodes CASAQGAFREQFF. The V and J genes are TRBV19 and TRBJ2-1, with 9 nucleotides matching TRBD1. From germline, CDR1 is LNHDA and CDR2 SQIVND (reference sequence). CDR3 size: 13 residues. The J segment lost 10 bases and the V segment lost 8 bases, leaving 9 bases of the junction unmatched. The full variable domain, completed using reference TRBV19 and TRBJ2-1, is DGGITQSPKYLFRKEGQNVTLSCEQNLNHDAMYWYRQDPGQGLRLIYYSQIVNDFQKGDIAEGYSVSREKKESFPLTVTSAQKNPTAFYLCASAQGAFREQFFGPGTRLTVL.